This T cell receptor beta chain was captured by sequencing in a study of T cell responses to AZD1222 COVID-19 vaccine. Libraries were prepared by immunoSEQ multiplex PCR; TCRdb keeps only in-frame clonotypes and omits some of them. There are over 110,000 clones in the sample; approximately 92% occur only once, and over 1.5% lies in the top ten. Per the germline V gene, CDR1 is SGHAT and CDR2 is FQNNGV. The CDR3 extends over 18 amino acids. The junction had 9 bases not matched to a gene; V was cut back by 0 bases and J by 3 bases. This receptor was taken from an adult in good health. V gene TRBV11-2 combines with J gene TRBJ2-7, with 12 bases aligning to TRBD1. Source: peripheral blood, taken on day 0 of AZD1222 vaccination. The CDR3 DNA is TGTGCCAGCAGCTTAGATCTGGGACAGGGGGCCCGCTTCTACGAGCAGTACTTC. Translated: CASSLDLGQGARFYEQYF.